This T cell receptor (beta chain) was recorded in a study of T-cell reconstitution after alpha-beta-depleted transplantation in children. The study's findings and limits: After one year, T-cell counts and TCRbeta diversity mostly came from new T cells.

During its preparation, the TCRbeta library received unique molecular identifiers. TCRdb called the PCR reads again in MiXCR, with one record for every CDR3 protein. This table has almost 250,000 distinct CDR3 sequences, about 23% appearing once. Points on this clonotype: Its antigen remains unknown.

Sample: PBMCs, taken before TCRalphabeta/CD19-depleted stem cell transplant. The receptor's source is a girl aged 2 to 10 with Fanconi anemia, due to receive a stem cell transplant.

The CDR3 loop is CSARERRSVAKNIQYF. The CDR3, as DNA: TGCAGTGCTAGAGAGCGGAGGAGTGTAGCCAAAAACATTCAGTACTTC. The V and J genes are TRBV20-1 and TRBJ2-4, with a possible D match to TRBD2 (5 bases). The CDR3 extends over 16 amino acids. Trimming took 0 bases from V and 0 from J, leaving 12 bases between them. Germline assignment: CDR1 DFQATT and CDR2 SNEGSKA (reference sequence).